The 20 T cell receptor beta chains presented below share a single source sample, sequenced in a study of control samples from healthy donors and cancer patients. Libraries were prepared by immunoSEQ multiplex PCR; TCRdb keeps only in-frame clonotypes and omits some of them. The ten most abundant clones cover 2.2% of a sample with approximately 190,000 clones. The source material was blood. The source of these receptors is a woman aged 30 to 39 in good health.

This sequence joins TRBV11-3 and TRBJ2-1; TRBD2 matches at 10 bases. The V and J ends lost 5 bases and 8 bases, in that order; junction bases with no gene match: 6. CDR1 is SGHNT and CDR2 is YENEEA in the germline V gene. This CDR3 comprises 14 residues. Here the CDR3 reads CASSSSGGRDEQFF. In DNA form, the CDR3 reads TGTGCCAGCAGCAGTAGCGGGGGGAGGGATGAGCAGTTCTTC.

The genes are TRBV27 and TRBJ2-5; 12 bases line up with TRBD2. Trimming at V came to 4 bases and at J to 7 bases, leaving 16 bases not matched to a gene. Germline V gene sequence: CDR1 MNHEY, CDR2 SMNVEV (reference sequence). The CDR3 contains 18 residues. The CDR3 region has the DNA TGTGCCAGCAGTTCACCGGGACTAGCGGGTTCTCAGGGACGGACCCAGTACTTC. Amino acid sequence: CASSSPGLAGSQGRTQYF.

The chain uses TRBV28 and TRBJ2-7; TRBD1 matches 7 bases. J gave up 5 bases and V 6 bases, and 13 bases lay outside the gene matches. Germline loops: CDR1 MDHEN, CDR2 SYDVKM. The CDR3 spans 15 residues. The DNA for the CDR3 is TGTGCCAGCAGCGTAGGGACAGCCAAGCTTGACGAGCAGTACTTC. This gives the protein CASSVGTAKLDEQYF.

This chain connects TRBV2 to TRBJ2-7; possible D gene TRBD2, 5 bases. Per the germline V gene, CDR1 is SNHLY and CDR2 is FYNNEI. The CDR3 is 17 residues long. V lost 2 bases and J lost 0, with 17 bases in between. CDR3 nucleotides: TGTGCCAGCAGTGAAAAGCTACTAGTTCTCCACTCCTACGAGCAGTACTTC. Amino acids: CASSEKLLVLHSYEQYF. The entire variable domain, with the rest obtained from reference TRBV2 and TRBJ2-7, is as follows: EPEVTQTPSHQVTQMGQEVILRCVPISNHLYFYWYRQILGQKVEFLVSFYNNEISEKSEIFDDQFSVERPDGSNFTLKIRSTKLEDSAMYFCASSEKLLVLHSYEQYFGPGTRLTVT.

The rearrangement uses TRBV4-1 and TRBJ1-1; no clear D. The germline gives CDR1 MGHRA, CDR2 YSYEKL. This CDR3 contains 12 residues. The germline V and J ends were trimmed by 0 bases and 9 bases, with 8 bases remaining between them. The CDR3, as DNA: TGCGCCAGCAGCCAAGATCTGGACCAAGCTTTCTTT. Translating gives CASSQDLDQAFF.

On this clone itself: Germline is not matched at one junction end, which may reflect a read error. CDR3 nucleotides: TGTGTCAGCAGTGAGCTGACGACGAACACCGGGGAGCTGTTTTTT. This gives the protein CVSSELTTNTGELFF. The rearrangement uses TRBV2 and TRBJ2-2; D unresolved. The CDR3 spans 15 residues. Germline lookup yields CDR1 SNHLY and CDR2 FYNNEI.

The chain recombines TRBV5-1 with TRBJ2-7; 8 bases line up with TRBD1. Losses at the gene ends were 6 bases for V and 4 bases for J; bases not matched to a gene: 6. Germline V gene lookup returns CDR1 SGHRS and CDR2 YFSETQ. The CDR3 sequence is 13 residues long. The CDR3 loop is CASKTGDGYEQYF. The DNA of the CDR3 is TGCGCCAGCAAGACAGGGGACGGGTACGAGCAGTACTTC.

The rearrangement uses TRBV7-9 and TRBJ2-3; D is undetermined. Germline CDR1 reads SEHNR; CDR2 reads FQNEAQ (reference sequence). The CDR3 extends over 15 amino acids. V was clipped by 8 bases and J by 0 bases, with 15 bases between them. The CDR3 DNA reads TGTGCCAGCCGGCCCTCCCCTCGGAGCACAGATACGCAGTATTTT. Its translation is CASRPSPRSTDTQYF.

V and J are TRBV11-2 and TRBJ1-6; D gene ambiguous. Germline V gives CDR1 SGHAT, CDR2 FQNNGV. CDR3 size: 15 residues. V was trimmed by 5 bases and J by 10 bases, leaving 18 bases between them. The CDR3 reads CASSTIWVAGSPLHF. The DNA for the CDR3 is TGTGCCAGCAGCACAATCTGGGTTGCTGGCTCACCCCTCCACTTT.

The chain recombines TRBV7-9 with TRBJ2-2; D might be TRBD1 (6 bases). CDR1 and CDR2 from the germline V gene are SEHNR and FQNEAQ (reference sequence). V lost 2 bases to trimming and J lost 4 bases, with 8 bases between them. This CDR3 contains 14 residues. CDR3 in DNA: TGTGCCAGCAGCTTAAGGGGGTCCACCGGGGAGCTGTTTTTT. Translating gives CASSLRGSTGELFF.

This chain's CDR3 is CASSTGQSLNTEAFF. The CDR3 coding sequence is TGTGCCAGCAGTACGGGACAGTCCTTGAACACTGAAGCTTTCTTT. This rearrangement joins TRBV6-5 to TRBJ1-1; 7 nucleotides match TRBD1. Unmatched junction bases numbered 6, after V lost 5 bases and J lost 0 bases. CDR1 MNHEY and CDR2 SVGAGI come from the germline V gene. CDR3 length: 15 residues.

The CDR3 region is CASSLDQVETQYF. The DNA of the CDR3 is TGTGCCAGCAGCTTAGATCAGGTCGAGACCCAGTACTTC. V and J are TRBV11-2 and TRBJ2-5, with D unclear. The CDR3 is made up of 13 amino acids. Germline V gene sequence: CDR1 SGHAT, CDR2 FQNNGV. Trimming shortened V by 0 bases and J by 5 bases, and 7 bases separated the two germline ends.

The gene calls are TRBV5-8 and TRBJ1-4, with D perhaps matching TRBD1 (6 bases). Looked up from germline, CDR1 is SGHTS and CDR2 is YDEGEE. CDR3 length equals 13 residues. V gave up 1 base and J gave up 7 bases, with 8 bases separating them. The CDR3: CASSLTGREKLFF. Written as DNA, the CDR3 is TGTGCCAGCAGCTTGACAGGGCGTGAAAAACTGTTTTTT.

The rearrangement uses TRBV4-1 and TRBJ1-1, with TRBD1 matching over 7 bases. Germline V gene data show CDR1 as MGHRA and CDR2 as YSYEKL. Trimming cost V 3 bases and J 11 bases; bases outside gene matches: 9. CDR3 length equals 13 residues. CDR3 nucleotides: TGCGCCAGCAGCCATTTAGGGGGCGCCGGCGCTTTCTTT. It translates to CASSHLGGAGAFF.

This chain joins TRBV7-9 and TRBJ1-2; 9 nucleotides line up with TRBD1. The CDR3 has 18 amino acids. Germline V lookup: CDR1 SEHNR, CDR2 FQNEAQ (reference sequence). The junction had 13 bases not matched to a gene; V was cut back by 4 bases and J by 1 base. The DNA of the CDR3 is TGTGCCAGCAGCTACCCTCTAGGGGGACAGGGTGTTAACTATGGCTACACCTTC. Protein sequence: CASSYPLGGQGVNYGYTF.

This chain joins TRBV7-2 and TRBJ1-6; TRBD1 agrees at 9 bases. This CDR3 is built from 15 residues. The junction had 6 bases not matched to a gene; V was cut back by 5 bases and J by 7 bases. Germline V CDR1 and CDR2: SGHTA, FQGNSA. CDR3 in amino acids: CASSLDRGRNSPLHF. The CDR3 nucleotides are TGTGCCAGCAGCCTCGACAGGGGGAGGAATTCACCCCTCCACTTT.

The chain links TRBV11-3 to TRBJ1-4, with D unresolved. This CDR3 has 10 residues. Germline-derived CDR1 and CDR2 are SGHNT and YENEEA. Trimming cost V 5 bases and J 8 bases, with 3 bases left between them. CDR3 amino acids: CASSGEKLFF. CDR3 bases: TGTGCCAGCAGCGGGGAAAAACTGTTTTTT. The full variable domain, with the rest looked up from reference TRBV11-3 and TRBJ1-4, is EAGVVQSPRYKIIEKKQPVAFWCNPISGHNTLYWYLQNLGQGPELLIRYENEEAVDDSQLPKDRFSAERLKGVDSTLKIQPAELGDSAVYLCASSGEKLFFGSGTQLSVL.

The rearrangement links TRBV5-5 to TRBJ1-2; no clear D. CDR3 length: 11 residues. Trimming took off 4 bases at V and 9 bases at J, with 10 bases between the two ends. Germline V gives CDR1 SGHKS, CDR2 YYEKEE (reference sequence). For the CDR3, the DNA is TGTGCCAGCAGCCTAACCTCAAGCTACACCTTC. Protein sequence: CASSLTSSYTF.

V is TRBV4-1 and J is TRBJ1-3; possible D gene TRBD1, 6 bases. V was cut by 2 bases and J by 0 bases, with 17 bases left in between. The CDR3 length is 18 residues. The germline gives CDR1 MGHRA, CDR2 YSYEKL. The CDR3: CASSQSVEGVLSGNTIYF. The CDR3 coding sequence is TGCGCCAGCAGCCAAAGCGTGGAGGGGGTCCTCTCTGGAAACACCATATATTTT.

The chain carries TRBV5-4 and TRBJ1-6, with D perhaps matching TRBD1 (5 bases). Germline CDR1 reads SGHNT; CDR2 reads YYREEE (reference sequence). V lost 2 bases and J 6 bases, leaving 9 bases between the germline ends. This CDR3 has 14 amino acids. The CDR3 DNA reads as TGTGCCAGCAGCTTACGACAGATTAATTCACCCCTCCACTTT. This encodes CASSLRQINSPLHF.